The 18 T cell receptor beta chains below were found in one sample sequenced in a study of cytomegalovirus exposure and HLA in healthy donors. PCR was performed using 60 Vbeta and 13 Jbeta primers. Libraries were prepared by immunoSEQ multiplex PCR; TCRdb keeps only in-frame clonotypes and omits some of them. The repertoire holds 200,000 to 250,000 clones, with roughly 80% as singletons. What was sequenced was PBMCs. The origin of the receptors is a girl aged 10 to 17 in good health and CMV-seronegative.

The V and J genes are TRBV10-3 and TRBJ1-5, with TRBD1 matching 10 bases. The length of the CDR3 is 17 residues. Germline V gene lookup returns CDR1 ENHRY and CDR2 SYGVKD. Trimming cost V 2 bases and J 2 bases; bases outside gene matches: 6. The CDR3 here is CAISEGTGEVRNQPQHF. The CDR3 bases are TGTGCCATCAGTGAGGGGACAGGGGAGGTTCGCAATCAGCCCCAGCATTTT.

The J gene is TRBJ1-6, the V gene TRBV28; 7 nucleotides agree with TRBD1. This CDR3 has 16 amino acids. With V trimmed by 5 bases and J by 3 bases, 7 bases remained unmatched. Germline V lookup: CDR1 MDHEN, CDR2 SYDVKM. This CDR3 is CASSDTGVFYNSPLHF. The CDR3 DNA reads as TGTGCCAGCAGTGATACAGGGGTTTTCTATAATTCACCCCTCCACTTT. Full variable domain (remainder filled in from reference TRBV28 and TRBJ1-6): DVKVTQSSRYLVKRTGEKVFLECVQDMDHENMFWYRQDPGLGLRLIYFSYDVKMKEKGDIPEGYSVSREKKERFSLILESASTNQTSMYLCASSDTGVFYNSPLHFGNGTRLTVT.

As DNA, the CDR3 is TGTGCCAGCAGCCTGACAGGGGGCTACGAGCAGTACTTC. The encoded protein is CASSLTGGYEQYF. The chain combines TRBV5-4 with TRBJ2-5; 9 nucleotides align to TRBD1. The J call may be faulty, since TRBJ2-7 better matches the DNA end. Germline V gives CDR1 SGHNT, CDR2 YYREEE (reference sequence). The CDR3 contains 13 residues.

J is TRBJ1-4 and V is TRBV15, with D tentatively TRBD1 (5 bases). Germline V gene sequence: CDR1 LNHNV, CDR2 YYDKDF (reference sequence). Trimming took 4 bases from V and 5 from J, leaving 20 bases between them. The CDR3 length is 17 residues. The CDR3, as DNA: TGTGCCACCAGCACCCTCGGCTTCAGGGTCGGGAATGAAAAACTGTTTTTT. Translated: CATSTLGFRVGNEKLFF.

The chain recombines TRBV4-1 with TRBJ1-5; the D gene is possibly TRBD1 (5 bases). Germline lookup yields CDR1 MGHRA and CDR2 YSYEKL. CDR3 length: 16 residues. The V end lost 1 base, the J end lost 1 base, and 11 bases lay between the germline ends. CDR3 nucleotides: TGCGCCAGCAGCCAAGTTTCAGGGTTCAGCAATCAGCCCCAGCATTTT. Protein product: CASSQVSGFSNQPQHF.

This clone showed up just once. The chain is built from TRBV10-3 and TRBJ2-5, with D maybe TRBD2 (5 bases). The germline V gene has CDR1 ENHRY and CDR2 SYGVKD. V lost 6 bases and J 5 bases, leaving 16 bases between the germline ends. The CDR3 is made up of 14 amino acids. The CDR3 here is CAIRGLASWETQYF. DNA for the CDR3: TGTGCCATCAGAGGACTGGCATCGTGGGAGACCCAGTACTTC.

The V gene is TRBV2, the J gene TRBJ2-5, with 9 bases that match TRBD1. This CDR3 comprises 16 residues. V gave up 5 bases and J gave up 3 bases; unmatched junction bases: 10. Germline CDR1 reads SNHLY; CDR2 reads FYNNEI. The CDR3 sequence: CASSWDRENGEETQYF. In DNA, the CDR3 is TGTGCCAGCAGTTGGGACAGGGAGAACGGGGAAGAGACCCAGTACTTC.

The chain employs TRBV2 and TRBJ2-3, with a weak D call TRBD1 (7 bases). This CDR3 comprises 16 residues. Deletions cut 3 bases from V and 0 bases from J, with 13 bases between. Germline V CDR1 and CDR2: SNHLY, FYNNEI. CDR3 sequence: CASSDQGGLSTDTQYF. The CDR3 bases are TGTGCCAGCAGTGATCAGGGGGGACTTAGCACAGATACGCAGTATTTT. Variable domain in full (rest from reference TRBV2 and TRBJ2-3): EPEVTQTPSHQVTQMGQEVILRCVPISNHLYFYWYRQILGQKVEFLVSFYNNEISEKSEIFDDQFSVERPDGSNFTLKIRSTKLEDSAMYFCASSDQGGLSTDTQYFGPGTRLTVL.

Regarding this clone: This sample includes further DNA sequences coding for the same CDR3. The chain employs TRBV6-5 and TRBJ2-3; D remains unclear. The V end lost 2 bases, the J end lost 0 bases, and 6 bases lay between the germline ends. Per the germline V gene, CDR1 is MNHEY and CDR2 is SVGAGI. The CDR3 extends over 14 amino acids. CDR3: CASSYGLSTDTQYF. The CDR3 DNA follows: TGTGCCAGCAGTTACGGCCTGAGCACAGATACGCAGTATTTT.

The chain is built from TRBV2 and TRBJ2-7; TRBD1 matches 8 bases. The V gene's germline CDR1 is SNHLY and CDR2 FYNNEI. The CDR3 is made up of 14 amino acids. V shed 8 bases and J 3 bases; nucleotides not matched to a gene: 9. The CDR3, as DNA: TGTGCCAGCGGCCGGGACAGGAGTCTCTACGAGCAGTACTTC. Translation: CASGRDRSLYEQYF.

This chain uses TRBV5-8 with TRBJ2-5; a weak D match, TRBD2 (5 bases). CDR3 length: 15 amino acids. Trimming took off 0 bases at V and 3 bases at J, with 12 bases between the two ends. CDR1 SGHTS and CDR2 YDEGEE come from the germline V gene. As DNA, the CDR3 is TGTGCCAGCAGCTTGGCGGGGTTATCAAAAGAGACCCAGTACTTC. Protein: CASSLAGLSKETQYF.

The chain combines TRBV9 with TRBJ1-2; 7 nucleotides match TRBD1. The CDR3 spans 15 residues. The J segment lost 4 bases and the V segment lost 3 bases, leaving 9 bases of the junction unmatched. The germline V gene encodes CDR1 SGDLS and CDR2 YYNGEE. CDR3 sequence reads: CASSGYRGRFYGYTF. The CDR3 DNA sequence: TGTGCCAGCAGCGGGTACAGGGGTCGATTCTATGGCTACACCTTC.

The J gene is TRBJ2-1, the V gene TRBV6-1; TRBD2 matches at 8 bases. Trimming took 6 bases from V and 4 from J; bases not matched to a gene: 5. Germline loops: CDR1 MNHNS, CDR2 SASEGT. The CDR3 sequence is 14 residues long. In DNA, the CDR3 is TGTGCCAGCAGCTTCGGGGGGGGTTACAATGAGCAGTTCTTC. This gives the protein CASSFGGGYNEQFF.

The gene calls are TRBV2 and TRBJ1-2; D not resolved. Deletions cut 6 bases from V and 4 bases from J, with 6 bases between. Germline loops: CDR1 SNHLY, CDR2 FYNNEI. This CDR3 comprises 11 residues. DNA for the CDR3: TGTGCCAGCAGACAGAGCTATGGCTACACCTTC. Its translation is CASRQSYGYTF.

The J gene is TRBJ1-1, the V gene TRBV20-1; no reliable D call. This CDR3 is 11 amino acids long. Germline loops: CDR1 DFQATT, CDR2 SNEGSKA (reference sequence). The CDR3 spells CSPRGDTEAFF. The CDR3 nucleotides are TGCAGCCCCCGAGGTGACACTGAAGCTTTCTTT.

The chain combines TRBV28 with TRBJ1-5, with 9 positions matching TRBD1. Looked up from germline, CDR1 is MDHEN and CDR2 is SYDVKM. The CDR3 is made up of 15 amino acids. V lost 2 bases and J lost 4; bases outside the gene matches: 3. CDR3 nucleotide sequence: TGTGCCAGCAGTTTAACAGGGGGCGAGAATCAGCCCCAGCATTTT. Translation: CASSLTGGENQPQHF.

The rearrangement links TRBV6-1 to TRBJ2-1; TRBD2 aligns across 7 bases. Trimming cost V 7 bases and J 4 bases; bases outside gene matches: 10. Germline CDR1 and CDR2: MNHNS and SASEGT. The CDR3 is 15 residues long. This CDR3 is CASTRPGAGYNEQFF. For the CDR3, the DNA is TGTGCCAGCACCCGTCCGGGAGCGGGGTACAATGAGCAGTTCTTC.

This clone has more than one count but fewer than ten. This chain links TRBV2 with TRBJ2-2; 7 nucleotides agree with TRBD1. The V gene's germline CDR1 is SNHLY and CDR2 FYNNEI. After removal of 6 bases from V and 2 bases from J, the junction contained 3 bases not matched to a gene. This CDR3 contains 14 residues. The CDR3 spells CASRGTANTGELFF. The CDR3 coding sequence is TGTGCCAGCAGAGGGACAGCAAACACCGGGGAGCTGTTTTTT.